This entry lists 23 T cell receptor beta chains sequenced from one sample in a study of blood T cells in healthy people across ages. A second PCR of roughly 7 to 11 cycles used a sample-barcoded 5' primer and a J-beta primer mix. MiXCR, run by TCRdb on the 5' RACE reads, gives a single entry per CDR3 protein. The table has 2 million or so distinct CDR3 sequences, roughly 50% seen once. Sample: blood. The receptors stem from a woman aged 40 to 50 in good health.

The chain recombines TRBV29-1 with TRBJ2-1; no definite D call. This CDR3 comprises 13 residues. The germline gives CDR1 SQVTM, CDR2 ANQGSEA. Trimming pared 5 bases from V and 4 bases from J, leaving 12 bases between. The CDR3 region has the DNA TGCAGCGTTCCGGCTGCACCTTACAATGAGCAGTTCTTC. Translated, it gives CSVPAAPYNEQFF.

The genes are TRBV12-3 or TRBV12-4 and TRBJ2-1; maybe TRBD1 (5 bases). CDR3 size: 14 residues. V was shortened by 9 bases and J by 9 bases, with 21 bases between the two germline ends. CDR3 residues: CASSLRGSSREQFF. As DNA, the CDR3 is TGTGCCAGTAGCCTAAGGGGATCAAGTCGTGAGCAGTTCTTC.

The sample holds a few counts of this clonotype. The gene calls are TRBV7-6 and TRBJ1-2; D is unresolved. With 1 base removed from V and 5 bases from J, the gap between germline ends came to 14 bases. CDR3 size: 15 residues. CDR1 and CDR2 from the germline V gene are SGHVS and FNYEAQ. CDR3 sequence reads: CASSLGGQSAYGYTF. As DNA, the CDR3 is TGTGCCAGCAGCTTAGGCGGTCAGAGCGCTTATGGCTACACCTTC.

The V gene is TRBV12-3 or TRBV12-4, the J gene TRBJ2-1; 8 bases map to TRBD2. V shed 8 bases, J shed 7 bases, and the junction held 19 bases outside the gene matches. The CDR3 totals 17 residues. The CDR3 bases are TGTGCCAGCCAATCGGGGGGAGCGGGAGTCAGAGGTAATGAGCAGTTCTTC. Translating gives CASQSGGAGVRGNEQFF.

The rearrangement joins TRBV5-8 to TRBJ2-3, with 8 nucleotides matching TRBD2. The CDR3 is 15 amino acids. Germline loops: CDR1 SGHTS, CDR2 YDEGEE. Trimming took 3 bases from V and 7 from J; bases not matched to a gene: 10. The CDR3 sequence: CASSSGRGIRNTQYF. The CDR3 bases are TGTGCCAGCAGCTCCGGGAGGGGTATTCGGAATACGCAGTATTTT.

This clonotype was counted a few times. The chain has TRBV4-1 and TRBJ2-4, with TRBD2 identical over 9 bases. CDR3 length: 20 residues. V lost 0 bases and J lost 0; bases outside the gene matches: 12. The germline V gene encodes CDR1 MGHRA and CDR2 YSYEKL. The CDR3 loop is CASSQEYGLAGPLAKNIQYF. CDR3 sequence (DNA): TGCGCCAGCAGCCAAGAGTACGGGCTAGCGGGGCCCCTAGCCAAAAACATTCAGTACTTC.

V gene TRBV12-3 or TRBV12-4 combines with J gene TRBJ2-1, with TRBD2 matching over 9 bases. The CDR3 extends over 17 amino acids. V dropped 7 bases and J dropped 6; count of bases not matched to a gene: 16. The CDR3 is CASKFLRGGAICNEQFF. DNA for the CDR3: TGTGCCAGCAAGTTCCTCCGCGGGGGGGCAATCTGCAATGAGCAGTTCTTC.

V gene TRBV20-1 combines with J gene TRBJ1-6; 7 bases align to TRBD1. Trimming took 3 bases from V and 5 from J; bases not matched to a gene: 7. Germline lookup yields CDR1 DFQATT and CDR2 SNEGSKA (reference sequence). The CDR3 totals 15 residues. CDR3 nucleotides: TGCAGTGCTAGCCTTAGGGGGCTCGATAATTCACCCCTCCACTTT. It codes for CSASLRGLDNSPLHF.

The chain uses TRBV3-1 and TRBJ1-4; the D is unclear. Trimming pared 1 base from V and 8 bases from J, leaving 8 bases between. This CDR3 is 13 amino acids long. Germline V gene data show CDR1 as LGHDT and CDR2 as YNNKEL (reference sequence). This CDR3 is CASSQGQEEKLFF. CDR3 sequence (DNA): TGTGCCAGCAGCCAAGGTCAGGAGGAAAAACTGTTTTTT. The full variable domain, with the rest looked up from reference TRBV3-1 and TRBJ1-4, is DTAVSQTPKYLVTQMGNDKSIKCEQNLGHDTMYWYKQDSKKFLKIMFSYNNKELIINETVPNRFSPKSPDKAHLNLHINSLELGDSAVYFCASSQGQEEKLFFGSGTQLSVL.

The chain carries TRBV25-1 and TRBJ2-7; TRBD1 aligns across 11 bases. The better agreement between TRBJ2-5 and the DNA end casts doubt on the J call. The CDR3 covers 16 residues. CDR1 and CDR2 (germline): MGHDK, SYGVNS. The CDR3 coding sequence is TGTGCCAGCAGTGAGGACAGGGGGCCGGTTGGAGAGACCCAGTACTTC. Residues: CASSEDRGPVGETQYF.

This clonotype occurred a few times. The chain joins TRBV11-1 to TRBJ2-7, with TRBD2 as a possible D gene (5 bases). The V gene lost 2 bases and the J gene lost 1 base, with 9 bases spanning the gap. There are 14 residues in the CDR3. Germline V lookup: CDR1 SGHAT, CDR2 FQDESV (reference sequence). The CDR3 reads CASSLIEGSYEQYF. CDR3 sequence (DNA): TGTGCCAGCAGCTTAATCGAGGGTTCCTACGAGCAGTACTTC.

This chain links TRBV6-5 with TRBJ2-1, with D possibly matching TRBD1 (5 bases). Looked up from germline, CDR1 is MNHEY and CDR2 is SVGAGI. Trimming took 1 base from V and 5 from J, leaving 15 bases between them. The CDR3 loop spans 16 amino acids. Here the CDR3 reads CASSYFPSAGNNEQFF. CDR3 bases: TGTGCCAGCAGTTACTTCCCGTCGGCAGGGAACAATGAGCAGTTCTTC.

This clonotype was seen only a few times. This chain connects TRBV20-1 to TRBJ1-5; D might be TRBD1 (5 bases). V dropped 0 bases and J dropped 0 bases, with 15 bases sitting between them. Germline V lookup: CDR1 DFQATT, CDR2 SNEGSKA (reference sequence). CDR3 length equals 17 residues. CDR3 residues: CSARDVGGETSNQPQHF. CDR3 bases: TGCAGTGCTAGAGATGTCGGGGGGGAGACTAGCAATCAGCCCCAGCATTTT.

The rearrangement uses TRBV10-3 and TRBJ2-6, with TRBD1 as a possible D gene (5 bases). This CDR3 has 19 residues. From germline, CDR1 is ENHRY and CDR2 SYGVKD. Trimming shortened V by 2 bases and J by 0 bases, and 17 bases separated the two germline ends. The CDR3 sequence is CAISEANRTRRSGANVLTF. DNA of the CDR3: TGTGCCATCAGTGAGGCAAACAGGACACGCCGCTCTGGGGCCAACGTCCTGACTTTC.

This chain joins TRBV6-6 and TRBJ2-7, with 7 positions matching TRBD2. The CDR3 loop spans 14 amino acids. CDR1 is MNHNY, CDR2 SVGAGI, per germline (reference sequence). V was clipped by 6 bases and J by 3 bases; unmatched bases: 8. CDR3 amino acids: CASRMSGTNYEQYF. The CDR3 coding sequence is TGTGCCAGCAGAATGTCCGGGACTAACTACGAGCAGTACTTC.

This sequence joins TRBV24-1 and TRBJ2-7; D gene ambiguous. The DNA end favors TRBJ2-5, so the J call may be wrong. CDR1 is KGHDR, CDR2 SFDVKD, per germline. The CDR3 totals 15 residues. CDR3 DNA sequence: TGTGCCACCAGTGACTCTTTCACGGATAAGCGGACCCAGTACTTC. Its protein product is CATSDSFTDKRTQYF.

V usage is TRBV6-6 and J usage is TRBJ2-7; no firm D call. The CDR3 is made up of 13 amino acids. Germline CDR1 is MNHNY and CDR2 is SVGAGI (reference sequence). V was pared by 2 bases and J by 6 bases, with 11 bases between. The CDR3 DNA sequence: TGTGCCAGCAGTTACCTGGCCCCGGCCGAGCAGTACTTC. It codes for CASSYLAPAEQYF.

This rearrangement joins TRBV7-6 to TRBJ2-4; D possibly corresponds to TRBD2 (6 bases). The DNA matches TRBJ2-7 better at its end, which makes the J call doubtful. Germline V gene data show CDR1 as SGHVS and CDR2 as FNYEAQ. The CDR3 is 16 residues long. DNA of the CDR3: TGTGCCAGCAGCTTATCGCCGAGGACTACCTCCTACGAGCAGTACTTC. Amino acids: CASSLSPRTTSYEQYF.

The chain's CDR3 is CASSPSPGGVLSEQYF. The CDR3 DNA is TGTGCCAGCAGCCCTAGCCCCGGAGGTGTATTGAGCGAGCAGTACTTC. The gene calls are TRBV7-2 and TRBJ2-7, with D maybe TRBD2 (5 bases). The germline V gene has CDR1 SGHTA and CDR2 FQGNSA. The CDR3 length is 16 residues. V was cut by 5 bases and J by 6 bases, with 23 bases left in between.

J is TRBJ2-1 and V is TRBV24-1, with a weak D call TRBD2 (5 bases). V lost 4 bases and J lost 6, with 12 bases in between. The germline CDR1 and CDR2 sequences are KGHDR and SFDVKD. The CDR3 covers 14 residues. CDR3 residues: CATSDAGVPNEQFF. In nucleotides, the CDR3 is TGTGCCACCAGTGACGCCGGGGTACCCAATGAGCAGTTCTTC.

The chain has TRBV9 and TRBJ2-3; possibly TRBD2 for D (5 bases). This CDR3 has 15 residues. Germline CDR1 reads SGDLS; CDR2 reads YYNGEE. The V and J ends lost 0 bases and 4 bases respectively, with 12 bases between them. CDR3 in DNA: TGTGCCAGCAGCGTAGGGATAGGACTTCCAGATACGCAGTATTTT. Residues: CASSVGIGLPDTQYF.

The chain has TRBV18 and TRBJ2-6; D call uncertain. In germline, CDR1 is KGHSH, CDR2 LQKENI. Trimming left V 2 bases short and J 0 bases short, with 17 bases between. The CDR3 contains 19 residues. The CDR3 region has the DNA TGTGCCAGCTCACCATCTTCGGGCAGGAGCCGCTCTGGGGCCAACGTCCTGACTTTC. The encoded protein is CASSPSSGRSRSGANVLTF.

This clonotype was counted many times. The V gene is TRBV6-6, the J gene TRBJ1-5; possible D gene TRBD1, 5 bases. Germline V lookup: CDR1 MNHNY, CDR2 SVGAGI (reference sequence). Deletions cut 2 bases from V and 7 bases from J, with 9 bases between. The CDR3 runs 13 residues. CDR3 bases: TGTGCCAGCAGTTACGAGGGGATCCAGCCCCAGCATTTT. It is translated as CASSYEGIQPQHF.